This T cell receptor beta chain originates from a study of blood T cell repertoires in COVID-19. Study as a whole: PBMCs, B-cell-depleted T cells, or T cells provided the cDNA or gDNA that made up the material.

The V gene's germline CDR1 is MGHRA and CDR2 YSYEKL. This CDR3 has 18 amino acids. V was pared by 3 bases and J by 5 bases, with 16 bases of the junction left unmatched. TCRdb keeps only in-frame clones here, not all; method: immunoSEQ multiplex PCR. The repertoire holds 300,000 to 400,000 clones, with approximately 89% as singletons. The clonotype originates from a woman aged 18-29 years who had recovered from COVID-19. The sample was peripheral blood. The chain couples TRBV4-1 to TRBJ2-1; TRBD2 matches 7 bases. CDR3 amino acids: CASSQRLAVSGWDNEQFF. CDR3 DNA: TGCGCCAGCAGCCAGAGACTAGCTGTAAGTGGATGGGACAATGAGCAGTTCTTC.